The 14 T cell receptor beta chains presented below share a single source sample, sequenced in a study of blood T cell repertoires in COVID-19. Some clones are missing from TCRdb's copy, which holds only in-frame ones; the method was immunoSEQ multiplex PCR. The repertoire has around 200,000 clones, about 90% of them found once; the top ten carry under 2.5%. The specimen was peripheral blood. The receptors were gathered from a man aged 40-49 years with active or convalescent COVID-19.

J is TRBJ1-1 and V is TRBV5-1; tentative D call: TRBD1 (6 bases). The CDR3 extends over 15 amino acids. Germline V gives CDR1 SGHRS, CDR2 YFSETQ. The ends were cut back, 3 bases at V and 7 bases at J, with 19 bases in the middle. CDR3 region: CASSSEGGARGEAFF. CDR3 coding DNA: TGCGCCAGCAGCTCAGAAGGGGGGGCGCGTGGTGAAGCTTTCTTT.

V and J are TRBV27 and TRBJ2-1; 11 bases are shared with TRBD2. Germline CDR1 and CDR2: MNHEY and SMNVEV (reference sequence). The V segment lost 2 bases and the J segment 5 bases; nucleotides outside the gene matches: 5. The CDR3 has 16 amino acids. This CDR3 reads CASSLMTSGVNNEQFF. CDR3 bases: TGTGCCAGCAGTTTAATGACTAGCGGGGTCAACAATGAGCAGTTCTTC.

The chain couples TRBV27 to TRBJ1-1; TRBD1 is a possible D gene (5 bases). Trimming left V 3 bases short and J 5 bases short, with 19 bases between. CDR3 length equals 16 residues. Germline CDR1 MNHEY, CDR2 SMNVEV (reference sequence). The CDR3 DNA reads TGTGCCAGCAGTTTCGGGACCTTTACCGGAGGGACTGAAGCTTTCTTT. The encoded protein is CASSFGTFTGGTEAFF.

The gene calls are TRBV9 and TRBJ2-5; 14 bases match TRBD2. The germline gives CDR1 SGDLS, CDR2 YYNGEE. The CDR3 runs 19 residues. Trimming at V came to 3 bases and at J to 5 bases, leaving 15 bases not matched to a gene. CDR3 protein: CASSASSGTSGSKGETQYF. The CDR3, as DNA: TGTGCCAGCAGCGCCTCCTCCGGGACTAGCGGGAGTAAAGGGGAGACCCAGTACTTC.

The rearrangement links TRBV18 to TRBJ1-1; 7 bases align to TRBD1. The trim removed 3 bases at V and 1 base at J, leaving 5 bases unmatched. This CDR3 contains 15 residues. The V gene's germline CDR1 is KGHSH and CDR2 LQKENI. The CDR3: CASSPRTGENTEAFF. The CDR3, as DNA: TGTGCCAGCTCACCGAGGACAGGAGAGAACACTGAAGCTTTCTTT. Drawing the rest from reference TRBV18 and TRBJ1-1, the complete variable domain is NAGVMQNPRHLVRRRGQEARLRCSPMKGHSHVYWYRQLPEEGLKFMVYLQKENIIDESGMPKERFSAEFPKEGPSILRIQQVVRGDSAAYFCASSPRTGENTEAFFGQGTRLTVV.

This rearrangement joins TRBV4-1 to TRBJ2-2; 11 positions match TRBD1. CDR1 is MGHRA and CDR2 is YSYEKL in the germline V gene. V dropped 1 base and J dropped 9; count of bases not matched to a gene: 4. CDR3 length equals 15 residues. In DNA form, the CDR3 reads TGCGCCAGCAGCCAAGTGGGACAGGGGGGTTGGGAGCTGTTTTTT. Amino acids: CASSQVGQGGWELFF.

This clone was counted a few times. The CDR3 bases are TGTGCCAGCAGCTCCTACCGACTAGCGGGGGACTACGAGCAGTACTTC. Residues: CASSSYRLAGDYEQYF. The chain links TRBV7-8 to TRBJ2-7, with TRBD2 matching over 12 bases. The CDR3 has 16 amino acids. V lost 4 bases to trimming and J lost 3 bases; unmatched junction nucleotides: 7. Germline loops: CDR1 SGHVS, CDR2 FQNEAQ. The whole variable domain, filled in from reference TRBV7-8 and TRBJ2-7, reads GAGVSQSPRYKVAKRGQDVALRCDPISGHVSLFWYQQALGQGPEFLTYFQNEAQLDKSGLPSDRFFAERPEGSVSTLKIQRTQQEDSAVYLCASSSYRLAGDYEQYFGPGTRLTVT.

Only one count was recorded for this clone. CDR3 nucleotide sequence: TGTGCCAGCAGCCTCAACTGGGGGCTGAACACTGAAGCTTTCTTT. Protein sequence: CASSLNWGLNTEAFF. The gene calls are TRBV11-3 and TRBJ1-1, with D perhaps TRBD1 (6 bases). Per the germline V gene, CDR1 is SGHNT and CDR2 is YENEEA. Trimming took 5 bases from V and 0 from J, leaving 13 bases between them. This CDR3 has 15 amino acids.

The chain has TRBV6-5 and TRBJ1-5, with 7 bases matching TRBD1. Germline values: CDR1 MNHEY, CDR2 SVGAGI. The CDR3 consists of 14 residues. With 6 bases clipped from V and 7 bases from J, the junction kept 9 bases outside the gene matches. The CDR3 is CASSPDRVGQPQHF. DNA of the CDR3: TGTGCCAGCAGCCCAGACAGGGTCGGACAGCCCCAGCATTTT.

Only a few counts were recorded for this clone. The chain joins TRBV28 to TRBJ1-2; TRBD1 matches at 9 bases. V shed 4 bases and J 4 bases; nucleotides not matched to a gene: 16. The CDR3 consists of 18 residues. CDR1 and CDR2 from the germline V gene are MDHEN and SYDVKM. CDR3 sequence reads: CASSSRTGAKFPFYGYTF. CDR3 DNA: TGTGCCAGCAGTTCGCGGACAGGGGCGAAATTCCCCTTCTATGGCTACACCTTC.

In DNA, the CDR3 is TGTGCCAGCAGCTTAGGGACAGGGGGCGTCGGAGCTTTCTTT. It is translated as CASSLGTGGVGAFF. V is TRBV7-9 and J is TRBJ1-1, with 11 bases matching TRBD1. Germline loops: CDR1 SEHNR, CDR2 FQNEAQ (reference sequence). Unmatched junction bases numbered 5, after V lost 1 base and J lost 10 bases. This CDR3 spans 14 amino acids.

This chain joins TRBV6-1 and TRBJ1-1; tentative D call: TRBD1 (5 bases). CDR1 is MNHNS, CDR2 SASEGT, per germline. The CDR3 length is 14 residues. V was shortened by 1 base and J by 9 bases, with 15 bases between the two germline ends. As DNA, the CDR3 is TGTGCCAGCAGTGAAGTTGCCCGGGGGAACCAAGCTTTCTTT. The encoded protein is CASSEVARGNQAFF.

The chain couples TRBV5-1 to TRBJ2-3; 8 nucleotides align to TRBD2. CDR3 length: 14 residues. Germline trimming cut 3 bases from V and 4 bases from J; bases unmatched to any gene: 4. CDR1 SGHRS and CDR2 YFSETQ come from the germline V gene. The DNA of the CDR3 is TGCGCCAGCAGCTCGGGGGGGCTCCCAGATACGCAGTATTTT. Its protein product is CASSSGGLPDTQYF.

The chain uses TRBV29-1 and TRBJ2-5; D unclear. Germline V gives CDR1 SQVTM, CDR2 ANQGSEA. The length of the CDR3 is 11 residues. V dropped 5 bases and J dropped 2 bases, with 6 bases sitting between them. DNA for the CDR3: TGCAGCGTTCCCCTGCAAGAGACCCAGTACTTC. Translating it yields CSVPLQETQYF.